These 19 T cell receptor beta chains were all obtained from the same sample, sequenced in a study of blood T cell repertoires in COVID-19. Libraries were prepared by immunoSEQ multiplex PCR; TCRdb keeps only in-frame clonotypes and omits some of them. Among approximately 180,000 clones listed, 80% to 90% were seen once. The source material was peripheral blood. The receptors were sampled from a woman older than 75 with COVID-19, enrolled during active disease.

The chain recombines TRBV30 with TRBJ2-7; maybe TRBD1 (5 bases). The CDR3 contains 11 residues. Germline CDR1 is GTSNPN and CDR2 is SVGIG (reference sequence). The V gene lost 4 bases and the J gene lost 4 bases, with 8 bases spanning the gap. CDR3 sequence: CAWIAGYEQYF. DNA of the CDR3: TGTGCCTGGATAGCAGGGTACGAGCAGTACTTC. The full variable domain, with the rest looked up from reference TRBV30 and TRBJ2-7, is SQTIHQWPATLVQPVGSPLSLECTVEGTSNPNLYWYRQAAGRGLQLLFYSVGIGQISSEVPQNLSASRPQDRQFILSSKKLLLSDSGFYLCAWIAGYEQYFGPGTRLTVT.

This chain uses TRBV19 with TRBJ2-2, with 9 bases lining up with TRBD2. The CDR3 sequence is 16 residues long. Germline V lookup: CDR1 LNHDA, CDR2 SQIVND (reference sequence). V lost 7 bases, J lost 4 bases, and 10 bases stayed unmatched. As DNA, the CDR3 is TGTGCCAGTACCCCCCAGGCGGGAGGGTCCACCGGGGAGCTGTTTTTT. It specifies CASTPQAGGSTGELFF.

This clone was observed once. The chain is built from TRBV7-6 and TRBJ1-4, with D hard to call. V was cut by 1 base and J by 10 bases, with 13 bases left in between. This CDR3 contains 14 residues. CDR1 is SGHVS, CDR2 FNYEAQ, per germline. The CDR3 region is CASSLVGGSGKLFF. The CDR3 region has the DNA TGTGCCAGCAGCTTAGTAGGTGGAAGCGGAAAACTGTTTTTT.

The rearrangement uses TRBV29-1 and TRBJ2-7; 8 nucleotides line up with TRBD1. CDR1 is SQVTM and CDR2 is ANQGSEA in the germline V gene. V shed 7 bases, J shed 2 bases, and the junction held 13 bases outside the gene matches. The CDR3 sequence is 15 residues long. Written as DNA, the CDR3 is TGCAGCGCCGGGACAGGACAAGAGGGGGCCTACGAGCAGTACTTC. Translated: CSAGTGQEGAYEQYF.

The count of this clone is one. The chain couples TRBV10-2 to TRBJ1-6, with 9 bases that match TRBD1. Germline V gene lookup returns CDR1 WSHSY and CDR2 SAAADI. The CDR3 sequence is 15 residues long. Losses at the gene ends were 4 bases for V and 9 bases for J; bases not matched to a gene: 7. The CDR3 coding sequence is TGCGCCAGCAGTGGAGATCGGACAGGGGCTTCACCCCTCCACTTT. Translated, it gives CASSGDRTGASPLHF.

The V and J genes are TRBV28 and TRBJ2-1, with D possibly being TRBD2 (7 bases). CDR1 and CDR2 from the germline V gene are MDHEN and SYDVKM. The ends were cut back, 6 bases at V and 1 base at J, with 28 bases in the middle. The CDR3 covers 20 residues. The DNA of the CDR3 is TGTGCCAGCAGCCTCCCCACCGGGAGGAGGGGGAGAGGGTCCTACAATGAGCAGTTCTTC. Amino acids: CASSLPTGRRGRGSYNEQFF.

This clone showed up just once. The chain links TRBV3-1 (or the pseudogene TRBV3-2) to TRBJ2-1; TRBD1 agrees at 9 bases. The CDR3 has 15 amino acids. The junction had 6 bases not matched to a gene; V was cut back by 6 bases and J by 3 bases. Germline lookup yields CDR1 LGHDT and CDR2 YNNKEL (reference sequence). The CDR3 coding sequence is TGTGCCAGCAGTGTCCCGGGACAGGGCTACAATGAGCAGTTCTTC. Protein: CASSVPGQGYNEQFF.

The CDR3 here is CASSRAGTLFYEQYF. In DNA form, the CDR3 reads TGTGCCAGCAGTAGGGCCGGGACATTATTTTACGAGCAGTACTTC. This rearrangement joins TRBV27 to TRBJ2-7, with D tentatively TRBD1 (6 bases). The length of the CDR3 is 15 residues. Germline V gene data show CDR1 as MNHEY and CDR2 as SMNVEV (reference sequence). V was trimmed by 5 bases and J by 4 bases, leaving 18 bases between them.

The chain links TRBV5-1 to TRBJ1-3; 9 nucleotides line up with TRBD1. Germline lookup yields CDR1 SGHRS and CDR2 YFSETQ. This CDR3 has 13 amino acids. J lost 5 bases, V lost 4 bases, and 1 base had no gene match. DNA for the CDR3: TGCGCCAGCAGCGGACAGGGGAGAAACACCATATATTTT. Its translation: CASSGQGRNTIYF.

The CDR3 nucleotides read TGTGCCAGCAGCTCGTTAGCGAGATACAACTACAATGAGCAGTTCTTC. Translated: CASSSLARYNYNEQFF. The chain employs TRBV9 and TRBJ2-1; possibly TRBD2 for D (5 bases). Germline CDR1 is SGDLS and CDR2 is YYNGEE. The CDR3 consists of 16 residues. The germline V and J ends were trimmed by 4 bases and 3 bases, with 17 bases remaining between them.

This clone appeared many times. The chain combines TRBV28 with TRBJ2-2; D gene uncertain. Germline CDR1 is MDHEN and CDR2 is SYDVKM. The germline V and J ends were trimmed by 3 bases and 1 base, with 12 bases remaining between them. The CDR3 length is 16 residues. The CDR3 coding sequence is TGTGCCAGCAGTTTGGTTCCCTTACTGAACACCGGGGAGCTGTTTTTT. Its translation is CASSLVPLLNTGELFF.

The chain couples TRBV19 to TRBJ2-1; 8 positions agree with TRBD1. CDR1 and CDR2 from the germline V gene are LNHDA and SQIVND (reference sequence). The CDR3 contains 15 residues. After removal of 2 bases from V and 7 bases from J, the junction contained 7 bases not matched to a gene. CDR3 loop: CASSIPQGASNEQFF. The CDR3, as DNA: TGTGCCAGTAGTATACCCCAGGGGGCATCTAATGAGCAGTTCTTC.

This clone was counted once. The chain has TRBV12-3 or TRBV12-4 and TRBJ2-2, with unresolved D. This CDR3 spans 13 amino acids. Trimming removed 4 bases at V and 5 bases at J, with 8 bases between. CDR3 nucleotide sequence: TGTGCCAGCAGTTATCTATTAACCGGGGAGCTGTTTTTT. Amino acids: CASSYLLTGELFF.

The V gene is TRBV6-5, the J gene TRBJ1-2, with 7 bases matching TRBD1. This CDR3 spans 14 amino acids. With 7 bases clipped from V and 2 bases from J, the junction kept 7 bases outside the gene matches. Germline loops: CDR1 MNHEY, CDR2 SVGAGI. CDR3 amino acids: CASTIPGQNYGYTF. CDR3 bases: TGTGCCAGCACGATACCGGGACAGAACTATGGCTACACCTTC.

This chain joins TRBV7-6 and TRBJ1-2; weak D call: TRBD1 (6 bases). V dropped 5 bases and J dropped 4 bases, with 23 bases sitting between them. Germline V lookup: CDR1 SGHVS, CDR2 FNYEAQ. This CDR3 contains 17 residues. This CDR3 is CASSRWDTNPTLYGYTF. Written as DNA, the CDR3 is TGTGCCAGCAGCCGCTGGGACACCAACCCCACTCTCTATGGCTACACCTTC.

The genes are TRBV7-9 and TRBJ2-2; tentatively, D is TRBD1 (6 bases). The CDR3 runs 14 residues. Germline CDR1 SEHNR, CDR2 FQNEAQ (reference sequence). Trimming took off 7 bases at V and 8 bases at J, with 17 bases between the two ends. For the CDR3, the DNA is TGTGCCAGCACCCGGGGCAGGGGTCCTGGGGAGCTGTTTTTT. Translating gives CASTRGRGPGELFF. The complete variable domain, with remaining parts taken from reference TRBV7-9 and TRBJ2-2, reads DTGVSQNPRHKITKRGQNVTFRCDPISEHNRLYWYRQTLGQGPEFLTYFQNEAQLEKSRLLSDRFSAERPKGSFSTLEIQRTEQGDSAMYLCASTRGRGPGELFFGEGSRLTVL.

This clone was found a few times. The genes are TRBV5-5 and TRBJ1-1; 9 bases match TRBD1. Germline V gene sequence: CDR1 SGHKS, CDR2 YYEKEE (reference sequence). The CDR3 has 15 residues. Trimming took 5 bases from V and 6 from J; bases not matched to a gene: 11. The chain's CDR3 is CASRAGTGFVAEAFF. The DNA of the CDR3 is TGTGCCAGCAGGGCCGGGACAGGGTTCGTGGCTGAAGCTTTCTTT.

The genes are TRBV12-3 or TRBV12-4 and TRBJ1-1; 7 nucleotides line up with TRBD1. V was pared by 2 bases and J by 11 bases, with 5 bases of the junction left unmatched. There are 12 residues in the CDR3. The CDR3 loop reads CASSLRGRAAFF. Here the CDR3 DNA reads TGTGCCAGCAGTTTAAGGGGGCGGGCGGCTTTCTTT.

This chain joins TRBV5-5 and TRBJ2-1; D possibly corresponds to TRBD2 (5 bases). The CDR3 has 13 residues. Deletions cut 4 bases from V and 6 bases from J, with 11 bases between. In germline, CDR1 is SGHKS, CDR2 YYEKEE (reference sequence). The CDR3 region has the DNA TGTGCCAGCAGCGGCCGTGGAGGCAATGAGCAGTTCTTC. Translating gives CASSGRGGNEQFF.